The 26 T cell receptor beta chains below come from one sample, sequenced in a study of PD-L1 blockade in urothelial cancer. The method was immunoSEQ multiplex PCR; TCRdb's version includes in-frame clones alone and lacks a portion of them. The sample lists 54,000 or so clones, more than 75% occurring once. Time point in this sample: pretreatment peripheral blood. The sample in question was PBMCs, obtained around atezolizumab (anti-PD-L1) treatment. These receptors were collected from a man aged 50-59 years with urothelial cancer.

This sequence joins TRBV7-2 and TRBJ2-3, with 8 positions matching TRBD2. V shed 6 bases, J shed 7 bases, and the junction held 12 bases outside the gene matches. The CDR3 length is 15 residues. CDR1 is SGHTA, CDR2 FQGNSA, per germline. The CDR3 bases are TGTGCCAGCAGGGACACTAGCGGAGTCCGGAATACGCAGTATTTT. Translated: CASRDTSGVRNTQYF.

V usage is TRBV25-1 and J usage is TRBJ2-2; 9 nucleotides align to TRBD1. The CDR3 consists of 18 residues. CDR1 MGHDK and CDR2 SYGVNS come from the germline V gene. The junction had 10 bases not matched to a gene; V was cut back by 0 bases and J by 5 bases. The CDR3 loop reads CASSEYSVGTGLTGELFF. As DNA, the CDR3 is TGTGCCAGCAGTGAATATAGTGTCGGGACAGGGCTAACCGGGGAGCTGTTTTTT. The whole variable domain, filled in from reference TRBV25-1 and TRBJ2-2, reads EADIYQTPRYLVIGTGKKITLECSQTMGHDKMYWYQQDPGMELHLIHYSYGVNSTEKGDLSSESTVSRIRTEHFPLTLESARPSHTSQYLCASSEYSVGTGLTGELFFGEGSRLTVL.

The chain combines TRBV27 with TRBJ2-7; 15 nucleotides line up with TRBD2. The CDR3 spans 18 residues. Germline trimming cut 10 bases from V and 5 bases from J; bases unmatched to any gene: 18. Germline assignment: CDR1 MNHEY and CDR2 SMNVEV (reference sequence). The CDR3 is CANRRTSGRGPSNHEQYF. CDR3 coding DNA: TGTGCCAATAGAAGGACTAGCGGGAGGGGGCCTAGTAACCACGAGCAGTACTTC.

The V call is TRBV27, the J call TRBJ1-3; 7 bases match TRBD1. The CDR3 loop spans 17 amino acids. V shed 0 bases and J 0 bases; nucleotides not matched to a gene: 5. The germline V gene encodes CDR1 MNHEY and CDR2 SMNVEV (reference sequence). CDR3 sequence: CASSLSGTANSGNTIYF. CDR3 DNA: TGTGCCAGCAGTTTATCTGGGACAGCCAACTCTGGAAACACCATATATTTT.

This rearrangement joins TRBV20-1 to TRBJ2-5; D is uncertain. CDR1 is DFQATT, CDR2 SNEGSKA, per germline (reference sequence). Trimming took 8 bases from V and 5 from J, leaving 12 bases between them. CDR3 length: 11 residues. The CDR3 protein is CSLKKLETQYF. CDR3 in DNA: TGCAGTCTAAAGAAATTGGAGACCCAGTACTTC.

This chain connects TRBV5-1 to TRBJ1-4; TRBD1 agrees at 8 bases. The CDR3 is 16 amino acids. Per germline, CDR1 SGHRS and CDR2 YFSETQ. J lost 2 bases, V lost 5 bases, and 8 bases had no gene match. Here the CDR3 DNA reads TGCGCCAGCAGACCGGACAGGGTCCGTACTAATGAAAAACTGTTTTTT. Residues: CASRPDRVRTNEKLFF.

The genes are TRBV5-4 and TRBJ1-4, with a tentative D call TRBD1 (5 bases). The CDR3 has 14 residues. Germline V gene lookup returns CDR1 SGHNT and CDR2 YYREEE (reference sequence). Trimming removed 4 bases at V and 4 bases at J, with 11 bases between. The CDR3 reads CASSLGQVNEKLFF. DNA of the CDR3: TGTGCCAGCAGCCTAGGACAAGTTAATGAAAAACTGTTTTTT.

This clone was counted between two and nine times. The chain carries TRBV6-5 and TRBJ2-6; D may be TRBD2 (5 bases). The CDR3 is 15 amino acids. CDR1 and CDR2 from the germline V gene are MNHEY and SVGAGI. Trimming pared 2 bases from V and 1 base from J, leaving 6 bases between. CDR3 bases: TGTGCCAGCAGTTACGGGAGATCTGGGGCCAACGTCCTGACTTTC. Its translation: CASSYGRSGANVLTF.

A remark on this clone: At one of its ends the junction is not consistent with the germline gene, which may arise from a read error. This sequence joins TRBV18 and TRBJ1-2; D gene ambiguous. CDR3 length: 12 residues. The germline gives CDR1 KGHSH, CDR2 LQKENI. The CDR3 sequence: CASSPRESGFAF. Here the CDR3 DNA reads TGTGCCAGCTCACCAAGGGAGTCTGGATTCGCCTTC.

The gene calls are TRBV6-1 and TRBJ2-2; 10 nucleotides align to TRBD1. V dropped 2 bases and J dropped 7; count of bases not matched to a gene: 7. Germline V gene data show CDR1 as MNHNS and CDR2 as SASEGT. The CDR3 totals 16 residues. The CDR3 protein is CASSEPGQGVFGELFF. Here the CDR3 DNA reads TGTGCCAGCAGTGAACCCGGACAGGGGGTATTCGGGGAGCTGTTTTTT.

The chain employs TRBV10-1 and TRBJ2-4; D remains ambiguous. The CDR3 has 11 residues. The germline V gene encodes CDR1 WNHNN and CDR2 SYGVQD (reference sequence). Trimming removed 8 bases from V and 8 bases from J, with 10 bases in between. The CDR3 is CASDERHIQYF. The CDR3 nucleotides read TGCGCCAGCGATGAGAGGCACATTCAGTACTTC.

The chain joins TRBV5-5 to TRBJ2-5, with TRBD2 identical over 12 bases. This CDR3 contains 16 residues. Germline CDR1 is SGHKS and CDR2 is YYEKEE (reference sequence). With 4 bases clipped from V and 4 bases from J, the junction kept 8 bases outside the gene matches. For the CDR3, the DNA is TGTGCCAGCAGCCTCCTAGCGGGAGGGGCGGGAGAGACCCAGTACTTC. Translating gives CASSLLAGGAGETQYF.

V and J are TRBV10-3 and TRBJ2-3; TRBD2 matches 14 bases. With V trimmed by 5 bases and J by 4 bases, 26 bases remained unmatched. The germline V gene encodes CDR1 ENHRY and CDR2 SYGVKD. There are 23 residues in the CDR3. This CDR3 is CAISPRGGGSGLAGGGAPDTQYF. The CDR3 region has the DNA TGTGCCATCAGTCCGCGGGGAGGGGGCTCTGGACTAGCGGGAGGAGGGGCCCCAGATACGCAGTATTTT.

V gene TRBV5-1 combines with J gene TRBJ2-2, with D possibly matching TRBD1 (5 bases). V lost 6 bases and J lost 1, with 7 bases in between. This CDR3 has 13 residues. Germline CDR1 is SGHRS and CDR2 is YFSETQ. The CDR3 sequence is CASNQGNTGELFF. As DNA, the CDR3 is TGCGCCAGCAACCAGGGGAACACCGGGGAGCTGTTTTTT.

The chain carries TRBV28 and TRBJ1-3; 7 positions match TRBD1. The CDR3 has 14 residues. The germline gives CDR1 MDHEN, CDR2 SYDVKM. V gave up 4 bases and J gave up 4 bases; unmatched junction bases: 4. CDR3 loop: CASSSTGEGNTIYF. The CDR3 DNA is TGTGCCAGCAGTTCAACAGGGGAAGGAAACACCATATATTTT.

Comments on this clone: The junction differs from germline at one of its ends, possibly a read error. The V call is TRBV18, the J call TRBJ1-3; 7 nucleotides align to TRBD1. The CDR3 loop spans 16 amino acids. Germline lookup yields CDR1 KGHSH and CDR2 LQKENI. The CDR3, as DNA: TGTGCCAGCTCACCCTCGGGACAGCTCTCTGGGAACACCATATATTTT. The encoded protein is CASSPSGQLSGNTIYF.

This clone was recorded only once. V gene TRBV11-2 combines with J gene TRBJ2-7; D not resolved. Germline V lookup: CDR1 SGHAT, CDR2 FQNNGV. This CDR3 is built from 15 residues. V was clipped by 0 bases and J by 3 bases, with 12 bases between them. CDR3 in amino acids: CASSLDLPLYYEQYF. The CDR3 coding sequence is TGTGCCAGCAGCTTAGATCTACCCCTCTACTACGAGCAGTACTTC.

The J gene is TRBJ2-6, the V gene TRBV5-4; TRBD1 matches 9 bases. The ends lost 3 bases at V and 3 bases at J; junction bases unmatched: 10. The CDR3 has 18 amino acids. Germline assignment: CDR1 SGHNT and CDR2 YYREEE (reference sequence). The CDR3 sequence is CASSYPGQGLFGANVLTF. CDR3 nucleotide sequence: TGTGCCAGCAGCTATCCGGGACAGGGTTTGTTTGGGGCCAACGTCCTGACTTTC.

This rearrangement joins TRBV2 to TRBJ1-4; 8 bases align to TRBD1. This CDR3 is built from 15 residues. With V trimmed by 5 bases and J by 0 bases, 2 bases remained unmatched. Germline lookup yields CDR1 SNHLY and CDR2 FYNNEI. The CDR3: CASSPDRATNEKLFF. CDR3 bases: TGTGCCAGCAGTCCGGACAGGGCAACTAATGAAAAACTGTTTTTT.

This sequence joins TRBV7-7 and TRBJ1-4; 8 nucleotides agree with TRBD1. With 5 bases clipped from V and 6 bases from J, the junction kept 8 bases outside the gene matches. The CDR3 is 15 amino acids. Germline values: CDR1 SSHAT, CDR2 FNYEAQ (reference sequence). The CDR3 sequence: CASSERQGQDEKLFF. CDR3 DNA: TGTGCCAGCAGCGAAAGACAGGGGCAGGATGAAAAACTGTTTTTT.

The J gene is TRBJ2-1, the V gene TRBV16; 10 positions match TRBD2. CDR1 is KGHSY and CDR2 is FQNENV in the germline V gene. V trimming: 2 bases; J trimming: 0 bases; junction bases outside the gene matches: 16. The length of the CDR3 is 21 residues. For the CDR3, the DNA is TGTGCCAGCAGCCAACCTTTTGGGACTAGCGAGAAAGCCCCCTCCTACAATGAGCAGTTCTTC. This encodes CASSQPFGTSEKAPSYNEQFF. Variable domain in full (rest from reference TRBV16 and TRBJ2-1): GEEVAQTPKHLVRGEGQKAKLYCAPIKGHSYVFWYQQVLKNEFKFLISFQNENVFDETGMPKERFSAKCLPNSPCSLEIQATKLEDSAVYFCASSQPFGTSEKAPSYNEQFFGPGTRLTVL.

The chain carries TRBV18 and TRBJ2-1; TRBD1 matches 7 bases. Germline assignment: CDR1 KGHSH and CDR2 LQKENI. The V segment lost 4 bases and the J segment 2 bases; nucleotides outside the gene matches: 5. The CDR3 runs to 15 residues. In DNA, the CDR3 is TGTGCCAGCTCACTGGTAGGGACAGCCTACAATGAGCAGTTCTTC. Translation: CASSLVGTAYNEQFF.

V gene TRBV29-1 combines with J gene TRBJ2-2, with 8 bases matching TRBD1. The CDR3 runs to 14 residues. Germline CDR1 reads SQVTM; CDR2 reads ANQGSEA. Trimming cost V 4 bases and J 4 bases; bases outside gene matches: 5. The CDR3 loop is CSVAWTGFTGELFF. DNA for the CDR3: TGCAGCGTTGCGTGGACAGGGTTCACCGGGGAGCTGTTTTTT.

The V and J genes are TRBV6-5 and TRBJ2-1, with 7 bases identical to TRBD2. CDR1 and CDR2 from the germline V gene are MNHEY and SVGAGI. Trimming removed 6 bases from V and 0 bases from J; junction bases left unmatched: 5. The CDR3 is 15 amino acids. The CDR3 spells CASRRGTTSYNEQFF. CDR3 nucleotides: TGTGCCAGCAGACGAGGGACTACCTCCTACAATGAGCAGTTCTTC.

The V and J genes are TRBV19 and TRBJ2-7; 7 nucleotides agree with TRBD1. Losses at the gene ends were 5 bases for V and 0 bases for J; bases not matched to a gene: 7. The CDR3 has 15 amino acids. The V gene's germline CDR1 is LNHDA and CDR2 SQIVND (reference sequence). CDR3 in amino acids: CASSPYRGISYEQYF. DNA for the CDR3: TGTGCCAGTAGTCCATACAGGGGAATCTCCTACGAGCAGTACTTC.

CDR3 sequence: CASSPGTGYYEQYF. Here the CDR3 DNA reads TGTGCCAGCAGCCCGGGGACAGGGTACTACGAGCAGTACTTC. The gene calls are TRBV9 and TRBJ2-7, with 9 bases identical to TRBD1. CDR1 and CDR2 (germline): SGDLS, YYNGEE. Trimming at V came to 4 bases and at J to 3 bases, leaving 5 bases not matched to a gene. This CDR3 is built from 14 residues.